The 32 T cell receptor beta chains below all came from one sample that was sequenced in a study of T cells after yellow fever vaccination. Each CDR3 protein is one row after TCRdb ran MiXCR on the 5' RACE reads. Of some 300,000 distinct CDR3 sequences in the sample, roughly 8.7% were seen once. Source: CD4+ T cells sorted from PBMCs, taken 5 days after the yellow fever booster vaccination. The source is a man aged 18-30 years who received the YFV17D yellow fever vaccine.

The table lists this clonotype with a few counts. This sequence joins TRBV6-6 and TRBJ1-2, with a tentative D call TRBD1 (6 bases). V was pared by 6 bases and J by 3 bases, with 11 bases between. Germline V CDR1 and CDR2: MNHNY, SVGAGI (reference sequence). The CDR3 is 13 residues long. In DNA, the CDR3 is TGTGCCAGCAGCCTACAGGGCTACTATGGCTACACCTTC. Amino acid sequence: CASSLQGYYGYTF.

This clonotype was observed a few times. This chain connects TRBV5-1 to TRBJ2-1; 8 bases match TRBD2. CDR3 length: 16 residues. The germline gives CDR1 SGHRS, CDR2 YFSETQ. J was trimmed by 7 bases and V by 0 bases; bases with no gene match: 9. CDR3 residues: CASSLGPAGVSNEQFF. In nucleotides, the CDR3 is TGCGCCAGCAGCTTGGGTCCAGCGGGGGTTTCTAATGAGCAGTTCTTC.

At least ten counts were recorded for this clonotype. The rearrangement joins TRBV7-9 to TRBJ1-3; D is undetermined. CDR1 is SEHNR and CDR2 is FQNEAQ in the germline V gene (reference sequence). V gave up 1 base and J gave up 0 bases, with 10 bases separating them. The CDR3 is 16 amino acids. The CDR3 protein is CASSLEEGFSGNTIYF. CDR3 bases: TGTGCCAGCAGCTTAGAGGAGGGTTTCTCTGGAAACACCATATATTTT.

This clonotype was observed a handful of times. This chain uses TRBV5-5 with TRBJ1-3; D unclear. The CDR3 is 16 residues long. Germline CDR1 SGHKS, CDR2 YYEKEE (reference sequence). V lost 3 bases and J 1 base, leaving 14 bases between the germline ends. The chain's CDR3 is CASSSGQPHSGNTIYF. DNA of the CDR3: TGTGCCAGCAGCTCCGGGCAGCCCCATTCTGGAAACACCATATATTTT. The full variable domain, its missing parts supplied by reference TRBV5-5 and TRBJ1-3, is DAGVTQSPTHLIKTRGQQVTLRCSPISGHKSVSWYQQVLGQGPQFIFQYYEKEERGRGNFPDRFSARQFPNYSSELNVNALLLGDSALYLCASSSGQPHSGNTIYFGEGSWLTVV.

The V gene is TRBV19, the J gene TRBJ1-2; maybe TRBD1 (6 bases). This CDR3 has 15 residues. Germline V gives CDR1 LNHDA, CDR2 SQIVND (reference sequence). V was shortened by 9 bases and J by 0 bases, with 17 bases between the two germline ends. The CDR3 loop reads CARPPRGSTNYGYTF. The CDR3 region has the DNA TGTGCCAGACCCCCCAGGGGCTCCACTAACTATGGCTACACCTTC. Filled out from reference TRBV19 and TRBJ1-2, the complete variable domain reads DGGITQSPKYLFRKEGQNVTLSCEQNLNHDAMYWYRQDPGQGLRLIYYSQIVNDFQKGDIAEGYSVSREKKESFPLTVTSAQKNPTAFYLCARPPRGSTNYGYTFGSGTRLTVV.

This clonotype was picked up many times. J is TRBJ1-6 and V is TRBV20-1, with 9 bases that match TRBD1. Per germline, CDR1 DFQATT and CDR2 SNEGSKA (reference sequence). This CDR3 has 14 residues. V lost 5 bases and J lost 6; bases outside the gene matches: 5. CDR3 nucleotides: TGCAGTGCTCCCCGGGACAGGGTTAATTCACCCCTCCACTTT. Protein product: CSAPRDRVNSPLHF.

The chain couples TRBV10-3 to TRBJ2-7; tentative D call: TRBD2 (7 bases). Germline V gene sequence: CDR1 ENHRY, CDR2 SYGVKD. With 0 bases removed from V and 5 bases from J, the gap between germline ends came to 14 bases. The CDR3 runs to 15 residues. The CDR3, as DNA: TGTGCCATCAGTGAGTCGACGGGGGGCGGCGACGAGCAGTACGTC. Amino acids: CAISESTGGGDEQYV.

This chain joins TRBV9 and TRBJ1-1; 9 nucleotides agree with TRBD1. The V and J ends lost 3 bases and 2 bases, in that order; junction bases with no gene match: 8. Germline V gives CDR1 SGDLS, CDR2 YYNGEE. This CDR3 has 16 residues. The CDR3, as DNA: TGTGCCAGCAGCGGGCGGTTGGGACAGGGTAACACTGAAGCTTTCTTT. It specifies CASSGRLGQGNTEAFF.

This clonotype has more than one count but fewer than ten. The CDR3 bases are TGTGCCAGCAGTTTCGGGCGGGGGGGCGCGGCCATTCAGTACTTC. Translated: CASSFGRGGAAIQYF. This rearrangement joins TRBV12-3 or TRBV12-4 to TRBJ2-4; 9 bases fit TRBD2. CDR3 length equals 15 residues. V lost 3 bases to trimming and J lost 9 bases; unmatched junction nucleotides: 9.

The rearrangement joins TRBV14 to TRBJ2-3, with D tentatively TRBD1 (6 bases). Per germline, CDR1 SGHDN and CDR2 FVKESK. The ends were cut back, 4 bases at V and 3 bases at J, with 14 bases in the middle. This CDR3 region has 15 residues. CDR3 protein: CASSRPGVGTDTQYF. CDR3 in DNA: TGTGCCAGCAGCCGCCCAGGGGTGGGGACAGATACGCAGTATTTT.

This clonotype was picked up a small number of times. The V and J genes are TRBV14 and TRBJ2-5; 9 bases map to TRBD1. CDR3 length: 15 residues. Germline V gene lookup returns CDR1 SGHDN and CDR2 FVKESK. V lost 4 bases, J lost 4 bases, and 7 bases stayed unmatched. The CDR3 DNA is TGTGCCAGCAGCCCTCGGACGGACAGGGGAGAGACCCAGTACTTC. Its protein product is CASSPRTDRGETQYF.

This clonotype was detected many times. The chain links TRBV4-3 to TRBJ2-1; tentatively, D is TRBD1 or TRBD2 (5 bases each). The germline V gene encodes CDR1 LGHNA and CDR2 YSLEER. Trimming removed 0 bases at V and 10 bases at J, with 16 bases between. CDR3 length: 15 residues. DNA for the CDR3: TGCGCCAGCAGCCAAGATAGCCAGGGACGTGGGGAGCAGTTCTTC. The encoded protein is CASSQDSQGRGEQFF.

This clonotype was detected only a few times. The V gene is TRBV28, the J gene TRBJ2-7; 7 bases align to TRBD2. Germline CDR1 MDHEN, CDR2 SYDVKM. CDR3 size: 13 residues. Trimming at V came to 7 bases and at J to 2 bases, leaving 5 bases not matched to a gene. CDR3: CASTTSPTYEQYF. CDR3 nucleotide sequence: TGTGCCAGCACGACTAGCCCTACCTACGAGCAGTACTTC.

This chain connects TRBV5-1 to TRBJ2-1, with D unresolved. Germline lookup yields CDR1 SGHRS and CDR2 YFSETQ. The ends were cut back, 0 bases at V and 0 bases at J, with 13 bases in the middle. The CDR3 has 17 residues. CDR3 coding DNA: TGCGCCAGCAGCTTGGCTCTGACGGAGAGCTCCTACAATGAGCAGTTCTTC. This gives the protein CASSLALTESSYNEQFF. Looking up the rest from reference TRBV5-1 and TRBJ2-1 gives the full variable domain: KAGVTQTPRYLIKTRGQQVTLSCSPISGHRSVSWYQQTPGQGLQFLFEYFSETQRNKGNFPGRFSGRQFSNSRSEMNVSTLELGDSALYLCASSLALTESSYNEQFFGPGTRLTVL.

This clonotype was counted ten times or more. This chain links TRBV6-6 with TRBJ2-5; no definite D call. Germline CDR1 is MNHNY and CDR2 is SVGAGI (reference sequence). This CDR3 spans 14 amino acids. Trimming pared 6 bases from V and 2 bases from J, leaving 13 bases between. The CDR3 spells CASSLFGQQETQYF. The CDR3 DNA follows: TGTGCCAGCAGCCTCTTCGGGCAGCAAGAGACCCAGTACTTC.

This clonotype was picked up many times. The chain combines TRBV7-9 with TRBJ2-1; D not resolved. Trimming removed 5 bases from V and 6 bases from J, with 11 bases in between. The length of the CDR3 is 13 residues. CDR1 is SEHNR and CDR2 is FQNEAQ in the germline V gene (reference sequence). The DNA of the CDR3 is TGTGCCAGCAGCCCTGTGGGCCTCAATGAGCAGTTCTTC. Translated: CASSPVGLNEQFF.

This clonotype has more than one count but fewer than ten. The chain has TRBV20-1 and TRBJ1-1, with TRBD1 as a possible D gene (5 bases). Trimming shortened V by 4 bases and J by 5 bases, and 14 bases separated the two germline ends. The CDR3 covers 13 residues. The germline V gene has CDR1 DFQATT and CDR2 SNEGSKA (reference sequence). The DNA of the CDR3 is TGCAGTGCTACCTCCCCCCAGGGAACTGAAGCTTTCTTT. Translation: CSATSPQGTEAFF.

This clonotype has just a few counts. This chain joins TRBV18 and TRBJ1-3, with D unclear. Per germline, CDR1 KGHSH and CDR2 LQKENI. The germline V and J ends were trimmed by 0 bases and 3 bases, with 15 bases remaining between them. The CDR3 consists of 17 residues. CDR3 loop: CASSPPGLEPNGNTIYF. CDR3 DNA sequence: TGTGCCAGCTCACCACCCGGGTTAGAACCGAATGGAAACACCATATATTTT.

The sample holds many counts of this clonotype. The chain uses TRBV7-6 and TRBJ1-6, with TRBD1 matching 10 bases. CDR1 is SGHVS, CDR2 FNYEAQ, per germline. Losses at the gene ends were 4 bases for V and 10 bases for J; bases not matched to a gene: 7. The CDR3 consists of 15 residues. The CDR3 DNA sequence: TGTGCCAGCAGCTCGGGACAGGGGAAAATCTCACCCCTCCACTTT. This sequence encodes CASSSGQGKISPLHF.

The chain joins TRBV7-3 to TRBJ2-1; D may match TRBD1 or TRBD2 (5 bases each). Trimming took off 8 bases at V and 9 bases at J, with 11 bases between the two ends. This CDR3 spans 11 amino acids. Germline assignment: CDR1 SGHTA and CDR2 FQGTGA. The CDR3 nucleotides read TGTGCCAGCGGGACCTTGAGTGAGCAGTTCTTC. Its protein product is CASGTLSEQFF.

The chain uses TRBV6-1 and TRBJ1-1, with no clear D. This CDR3 spans 13 amino acids. V lost 3 bases and J 5 bases, leaving 10 bases between the germline ends. Germline CDR1 and CDR2: MNHNS and SASEGT. The DNA for the CDR3 is TGTGCCAGCAGTGATGATAAAGGGACTGAAGCTTTCTTT. This gives the protein CASSDDKGTEAFF.

This clonotype was observed at least ten times. The V gene is TRBV7-9, the J gene TRBJ2-7; perhaps D is TRBD1 or TRBD2 (5 bases each). Trimming cost V 6 bases and J 0 bases, with 12 bases left between them. CDR1 is SEHNR and CDR2 is FQNEAQ in the germline V gene (reference sequence). The CDR3 contains 14 residues. CDR3 sequence: CASSPGTVSYEQYF. CDR3 bases: TGTGCCAGCAGTCCAGGGACGGTCTCCTACGAGCAGTACTTC. Complete variable domain (other parts from reference TRBV7-9 and TRBJ2-7): DTGVSQNPRHKITKRGQNVTFRCDPISEHNRLYWYRQTLGQGPEFLTYFQNEAQLEKSRLLSDRFSAERPKGSFSTLEIQRTEQGDSAMYLCASSPGTVSYEQYFGPGTRLTVT.

This clonotype appeared many times. V and J are TRBV20-1 and TRBJ1-2; D uncertain. The CDR3 loop spans 13 amino acids. CDR1 and CDR2 from the germline V gene are DFQATT and SNEGSKA (reference sequence). With 3 bases removed from V and 2 bases from J, the gap between germline ends came to 10 bases. The CDR3 reads CSASETVNYGYTF. In DNA form, the CDR3 reads TGCAGTGCTAGTGAGACGGTCAACTATGGCTACACCTTC.

V usage is TRBV12-5 and J usage is TRBJ2-3; D unclear. Per germline, CDR1 LGHNT and CDR2 FRNRAP. V was clipped by 5 bases and J by 6 bases, with 9 bases between them. This CDR3 is built from 12 residues. Here the CDR3 DNA reads TGTGCTAGTGGTCCGGCTGGGGATACGCAGTATTTT. It translates to CASGPAGDTQYF.

This rearrangement joins TRBV20-1 to TRBJ2-7, with D possibly TRBD1 on 6 matching bases. The germline V gene encodes CDR1 DFQATT and CDR2 SNEGSKA (reference sequence). The CDR3 consists of 11 residues. V lost 6 bases, J lost 5 bases, and 11 bases lay in between. CDR3 coding DNA: TGCAGTGCGAACAGGGTGGACGAGCAGTACTTC. Encoded protein: CSANRVDEQYF.

The V call is TRBV2, the J call TRBJ2-7, with TRBD2 as a possible D gene (5 bases). This CDR3 spans 14 amino acids. The V gene lost 8 bases and the J gene lost 3 bases, with 17 bases spanning the gap. Germline assignment: CDR1 SNHLY and CDR2 FYNNEI. The CDR3 coding sequence is TGTGCCAGCCGCTTCGACCGTGGGAGCTACGAGCAGTACTTC. It encodes CASRFDRGSYEQYF.

The chain couples TRBV4-1 to TRBJ1-2; D is unresolved. The CDR3 extends over 14 amino acids. The germline gives CDR1 MGHRA, CDR2 YSYEKL. Trimming removed 2 bases from V and 2 bases from J, with 9 bases in between. The CDR3 sequence: CASSQNRLNYGYTF. The CDR3 DNA sequence: TGCGCCAGCAGCCAAAATCGGTTGAACTATGGCTACACCTTC.

This clonotype was detected a few times. This rearrangement joins TRBV5-4 to TRBJ2-5, with D possibly TRBD1 on 6 matching bases. V lost 0 bases, J lost 4 bases, and 10 bases lay in between. This CDR3 is 14 amino acids long. In germline, CDR1 is SGHNT, CDR2 YYREEE (reference sequence). The CDR3 spells CASSLVQGIETQYF. In DNA, the CDR3 is TGTGCCAGCAGCTTGGTCCAGGGGATAGAGACCCAGTACTTC.

The rearrangement joins TRBV6-2 or TRBV6-3 to TRBJ2-1; D tentatively reads TRBD1 or TRBD2 (5 bases each). Trimming shortened V by 7 bases and J by 4 bases, and 14 bases separated the two germline ends. The CDR3 covers 14 residues. Germline loops: CDR1 MNHEY, CDR2 SVGEGT. CDR3 bases: TGTGCCAGCACGGGGCTTGTAGCTTACAATGAGCAGTTCTTC. Translation gives CASTGLVAYNEQFF.

In its sample, this clonotype was seen a few times. This chain joins TRBV6-1 and TRBJ2-5; possibly TRBD1 for D (5 bases). The CDR3 is made up of 14 amino acids. CDR1 and CDR2 (germline): MNHNS, SASEGT. With 2 bases removed from V and 2 bases from J, the gap between germline ends came to 9 bases. The CDR3 protein is CASSETTAQETQYF. In DNA form, the CDR3 reads TGTGCCAGCAGTGAAACGACAGCACAAGAGACCCAGTACTTC.

This clonotype has only a few counts. This sequence joins TRBV2 and TRBJ2-1; either TRBD1 or TRBD2 may fit D (6 bases each). The CDR3 totals 14 residues. CDR1 SNHLY and CDR2 FYNNEI come from the germline V gene. V was cut by 4 bases and J by 9 bases, with 16 bases left in between. CDR3 bases: TGTGCCAGCAGTGCGGGGGCGCGTCTGTCTGAGCAGTTCTTC. Its protein product is CASSAGARLSEQFF.

V usage is TRBV18 and J usage is TRBJ1-3; D unclear. V lost 2 bases to trimming and J lost 0 bases, with 11 bases between them. CDR1 is KGHSH, CDR2 LQKENI, per germline. CDR3 length: 16 amino acids. The CDR3 DNA is TGTGCCAGCTCACCAGAGGGCGGCGGCTCTGGAAACACCATATATTTT. Its translation is CASSPEGGGSGNTIYF. The full variable domain, with the rest looked up from reference TRBV18 and TRBJ1-3, is NAGVMQNPRHLVRRRGQEARLRCSPMKGHSHVYWYRQLPEEGLKFMVYLQKENIIDESGMPKERFSAEFPKEGPSILRIQQVVRGDSAAYFCASSPEGGGSGNTIYFGEGSWLTVV.